This T cell receptor beta chain is from a study of Ad26.COV2.S vaccination and SARS-CoV-2 variants. Overall study: Participant was drawn from the COV1001 Ad26.COV2.S trial arm. Ad26.COV2.S was injected intramuscularly once or twice, 56 days apart.

General study points: People who got the vaccine or the placebo had similar non-spike TCR breadth.

Assay: immunoSEQ multiplex PCR; the TCRdb copy retains only in-frame clones and omits some. Of 300,000 to 400,000 clones in the sample, 88% were seen once. The CDR3 sequence is 16 residues long. Germline loops: CDR1 SEHNR, CDR2 FQNEAQ (reference sequence). The junction had 3 bases not matched to a gene; V was cut back by 1 base and J by 3 bases. As to this clone: Its antigen is currently unknown.

Treatment noted: about 20 received Ad26.COV2.S at low or high dose, single or two shots; 5 received placebo; per-sample allocation not given. Day 63 after the first injection of vaccine or placebo was the sampling time. The shot given was an Ad26 vector that makes Wuhan-strain SARS-CoV-2 spike. The clonotype originates from a person aged 18 to 59 who received the Ad26.COV2.S COVID-19 vaccine or a placebo. Sample: peripheral blood, taken in a trial of Ad26.COV2.S vaccine versus placebo. V and J are TRBV7-9 and TRBJ2-5, with TRBD1 identical over 12 bases. CDR3 sequence: CASSLGGTGGEETQYF. Here the CDR3 DNA reads TGTGCCAGCAGCTTAGGCGGGACAGGGGGCGAAGAGACCCAGTACTTC.